This T cell receptor beta chain originates from a study of shared clonotypes between healthy human individuals. Findings and caveats of the study: Measured sharing among donors was expected to vary with sequencing depth.

Clones were sequenced by immunoSEQ multiplex PCR, and TCRdb holds only the in-frame ones, with some missing. Here the sample spans more than 2 million clones, 95% being singletons. Donors comprised healthy HIV-negative adults lacking recent acute infections or vaccinations. Between the trimmed V and J ends, which lost 0 bases and 3 bases, there was a span of 16 bases. The CDR3 contains 16 residues. In germline, CDR1 is SGHRS, CDR2 YFSETQ. In regard to this clone: What it binds is unknown.

V usage is TRBV5-1 and J usage is TRBJ2-7; perhaps TRBD2 as D (6 bases). Sequenced input: naive CD4+ T cells sorted from blood. Documented subset: CD45RA+ positively selected. The clonotype was recovered from a man younger than 35 in good health. CDR3: CASSLGGGGTYYEQYF. The DNA for the CDR3 is TGCGCCAGCAGCTTGGGGGGTGGCGGGACCTACTACGAGCAGTACTTC.